The rows below give T cell receptor beta chains drawn from one sample of a study of shared clonotypes between healthy human individuals. TCRdb's copy holds only in-frame clones and misses some; the assay was immunoSEQ multiplex PCR. The sample lists hundreds of thousands of clones; approximately 73% were seen once. Sequencing was carried out using memory CD4+ T cells sorted from blood. These receptors all stem from a woman aged 25 to 45 in good health. The CDR3 runs from the conserved cysteine through the conserved F or W.

j_gene | v_gene | CDR3aa
TRBJ2-5 | TRBV29-1 | CSVESGGGTQYF
TRBJ1-5 | TRBV7-2 | CASSSGTGGLHQPQHF
TRBJ1-5 | TRBV5-5 | CASSLDRQPQHF
TRBJ2-3 | TRBV19 | CASSTIQSTDTQYF
TRBJ2-3 | TRBV30 | CAWSAGTSGRDTQYF
TRBJ2-1 | TRBV6-5 | CASRPGSGGRYEQFF
TRBJ1-5 | TRBV19 | CASRRDRDNQPQHF
TRBJ2-1 | TRBV5-1 | CASRLTSGRGNEQFF
TRBJ1-1 | TRBV2 | CASSTTGGDTEAFF
TRBJ1-5 | TRBV27 | CASRTGDNQPQHF
TRBJ1-5 | TRBV15 | CATSLGQGGNQPQHF
TRBJ1-2 | TRBV9 | CASSKTGESMSYTF
TRBJ1-2 | TRBV15 | CATSRDSAAFNYGYTF
TRBJ2-7 | TRBV2 | CASTTGTGRYEQYF
TRBJ2-1 | TRBV9 | CASSAQGGSHRADFF
TRBJ2-5 | TRBV10-3 | CAVYSTGSQETQYF
TRBJ1-4 | TRBV5-1 | CASNTGWDEKLFF
TRBJ1-2 | TRBV11-1 | CASSLASYSYDGYTF
TRBJ1-5 | TRBV2 | CASSGGQVPRPQHF
TRBJ2-7 | TRBV14 | CASSKGRVYEQYF
TRBJ2-5 | TRBV2 | CASSGPLAVQETQYF
TRBJ1-1 | TRBV6-1 | CASSEPPKAGEAFF
TRBJ2-2 | TRBV11-2 | CASRSIRDRGRVGELFF
TRBJ1-2 | TRBV29-1 | CSVDGYGYTF
TRBJ2-1 | TRBV2 | CASRRDRSYNEQFF
TRBJ2-3 | TRBV27 | CASSLSAGSLSTDTQYF
TRBJ2-5 | TRBV28 | CASSFGGPETQYF
. | TRBV6-5 | CASKPGAILYEQYF
TRBJ2-5 | TRBV5-1 | CASSLEGETQYF
TRBJ1-4 | TRBV2 | CASSRLTGASEKLFF
TRBJ2-3 | TRBV14 | CASSRGLMGPDTQYF
TRBJ2-1 | TRBV10-1 | CASSTGASYNEQFF
TRBJ1-2 | TRBV5-1 | CASSGGSGTAYGYTF
TRBJ1-1 | TRBV5-1 | CASSSGTENTEAFF
TRBJ2-2 | TRBV7-2 | CASSFRDSFTGELFF
TRBJ1-4 | TRBV27 | CASSLGWGTTTNEKLFF
TRBJ1-1 | TRBV30 | CAWSVRLTEAFF
TRBJ2-2 | TRBV9 | CASSVVYTGELFF
TRBJ2-3 | TRBV10-3 | CAISESLPGQNTDTQYF
TRBJ1-1 | TRBV5-1 | CASRFAVGIDGEAFF
TRBJ1-5 | TRBV5-8 | CASSLDLGSVAQPQHF
TRBJ2-4 | TRBV5-1 | CASSQSTGYNIQYF
TRBJ1-2 | TRBV5-1 | CASSVNTGVARYGYTF
TRBJ1-5 | TRBV28 | CASTPGNQPQHF
TRBJ1-5 | TRBV4-1 | CASSQSPGQGRVNQPQHF
TRBJ2-5 | TRBV25-1 | CASSGLAGGGQETQYF
TRBJ2-1 | TRBV27 | CASSQGLAAGGGEQFF
TRBJ2-2 | TRBV19 | CASSIVGSNTGELFF
TRBJ2-7 | TRBV5-1 | CASSLTSYEQYF
TRBJ2-1 | TRBV7-8 | CASSSRQGAGYNEQFF
TRBJ2-5 | TRBV27 | CASSLRQGAGTQYF
TRBJ2-7 | TRBV23-1 | CASSPSIWGRFLSYEQYF
TRBJ2-1 | TRBV29-1 | CSVDLSAGGAYNEQFF